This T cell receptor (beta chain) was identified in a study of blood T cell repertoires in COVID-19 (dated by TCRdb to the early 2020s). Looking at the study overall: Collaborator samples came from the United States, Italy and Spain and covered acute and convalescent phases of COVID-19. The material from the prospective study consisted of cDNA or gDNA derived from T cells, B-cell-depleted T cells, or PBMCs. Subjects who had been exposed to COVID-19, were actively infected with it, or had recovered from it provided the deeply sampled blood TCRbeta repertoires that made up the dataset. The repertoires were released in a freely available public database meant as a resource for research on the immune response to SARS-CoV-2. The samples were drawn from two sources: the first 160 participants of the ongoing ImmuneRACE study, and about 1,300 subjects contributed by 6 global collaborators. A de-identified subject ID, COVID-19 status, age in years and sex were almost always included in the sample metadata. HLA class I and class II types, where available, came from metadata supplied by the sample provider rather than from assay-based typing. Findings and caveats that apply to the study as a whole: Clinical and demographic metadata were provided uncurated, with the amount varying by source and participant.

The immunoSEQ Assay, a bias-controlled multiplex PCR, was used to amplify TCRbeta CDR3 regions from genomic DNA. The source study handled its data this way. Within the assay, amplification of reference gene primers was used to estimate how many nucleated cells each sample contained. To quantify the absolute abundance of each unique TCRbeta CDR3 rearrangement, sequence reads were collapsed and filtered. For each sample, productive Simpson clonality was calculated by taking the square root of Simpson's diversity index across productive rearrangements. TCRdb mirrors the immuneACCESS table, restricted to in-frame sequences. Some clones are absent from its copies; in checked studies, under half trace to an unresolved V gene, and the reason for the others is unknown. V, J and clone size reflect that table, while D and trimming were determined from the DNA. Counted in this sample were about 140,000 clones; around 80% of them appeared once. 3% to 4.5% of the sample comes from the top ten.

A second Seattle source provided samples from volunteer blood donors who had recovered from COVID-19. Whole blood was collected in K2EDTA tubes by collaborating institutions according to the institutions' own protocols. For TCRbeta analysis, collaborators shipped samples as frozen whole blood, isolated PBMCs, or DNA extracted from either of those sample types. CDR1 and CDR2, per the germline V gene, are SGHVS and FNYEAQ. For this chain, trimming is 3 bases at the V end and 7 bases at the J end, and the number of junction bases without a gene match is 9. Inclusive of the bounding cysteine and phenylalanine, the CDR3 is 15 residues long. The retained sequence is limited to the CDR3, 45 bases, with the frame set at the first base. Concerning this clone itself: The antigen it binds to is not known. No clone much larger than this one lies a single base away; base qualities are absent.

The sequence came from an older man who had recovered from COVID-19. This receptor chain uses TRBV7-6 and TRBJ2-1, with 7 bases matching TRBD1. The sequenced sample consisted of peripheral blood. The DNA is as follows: TGTGCCAGCAGCTTGGTAAGGGACAGTTCAAATGAGCAGTTCTTC. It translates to CASSLVRDSSNEQFF.